The table lists the clone carrying this T cell receptor (beta chain) with many counts. The antigen remains unidentified. This sample was taken from a study of T-cell reconstitution after alpha-beta-depleted transplantation in children. General study points: Approximately two months post-transplant, alpha-beta T cells reportedly originated from several hundred expanded graft clones. At the one-year point after transplant, T-cell counts and TCRbeta diversity were found to come mostly from T cells that had been newly produced.

The CDR3 covers 14 residues. In germline, CDR1 is SQVTM, CDR2 ANQGSEA. Germline trimming cut 4 bases from V and 4 bases from J; bases unmatched to any gene: 6. Unique molecular identifiers were used to barcode this TCRbeta library. TCRdb re-derived calls from the PCR reads in MiXCR, one entry per CDR3 protein. This repertoire shows almost 250,000 distinct CDR3 sequences, roughly 25% found once; its top ten account for over 2.5%. The chain uses TRBV29-1 and TRBJ2-3; 9 bases agree with TRBD2. Sequencing used PBMCs, obtained before TCRalphabeta/CD19-depleted stem cell transplant. This TCR was sampled from a girl aged 2 to 10 with Fanconi anemia, due to receive a stem cell transplant. The CDR3 nucleotides are TGCAGCGTTGCGGTAGCGGGGGTGGCAGATACGCAGTATTTT. Protein: CSVAVAGVADTQYF.